This record concerns one TCR beta chain sequence. What it binds is unknown. This specimen comes from a study of cytomegalovirus exposure and HLA in healthy donors. PCR primers comprised 60 Vbeta and 13 Jbeta primers. TCRdb keeps only in-frame clones here, not all; method: immunoSEQ multiplex PCR. The data contain roughly 100,000 clones, approximately 64% of them seen just once; the ten biggest clones take up around 3.3%. V lost 6 bases, J lost 4 bases, and 15 bases lay in between. This CDR3 has 14 residues. Germline V CDR1 and CDR2: MDHEN, SYDVKM. Study results and limitations: Evidence from a later analysis indicated that most CMV-associated TCR beta chains looked HLA-restricted. The Asian-associated ancestry cluster reportedly had fewer N-insertions than the approximately 670-donor mean in a later analysis. Cytomegalovirus association was listed for 170 or so TCR beta chains.

The sequence derives from a woman aged 45 to 65 in good health and CMV-seronegative. This rearrangement joins TRBV28 to TRBJ1-2; the D gene is possibly TRBD1 (5 bases). The sample was PBMCs. In DNA form, the CDR3 reads TGTGCCAGCAGGGGCGGGGGAGAGTCCTATGGCTACACCTTC. As protein: CASRGGGESYGYTF.